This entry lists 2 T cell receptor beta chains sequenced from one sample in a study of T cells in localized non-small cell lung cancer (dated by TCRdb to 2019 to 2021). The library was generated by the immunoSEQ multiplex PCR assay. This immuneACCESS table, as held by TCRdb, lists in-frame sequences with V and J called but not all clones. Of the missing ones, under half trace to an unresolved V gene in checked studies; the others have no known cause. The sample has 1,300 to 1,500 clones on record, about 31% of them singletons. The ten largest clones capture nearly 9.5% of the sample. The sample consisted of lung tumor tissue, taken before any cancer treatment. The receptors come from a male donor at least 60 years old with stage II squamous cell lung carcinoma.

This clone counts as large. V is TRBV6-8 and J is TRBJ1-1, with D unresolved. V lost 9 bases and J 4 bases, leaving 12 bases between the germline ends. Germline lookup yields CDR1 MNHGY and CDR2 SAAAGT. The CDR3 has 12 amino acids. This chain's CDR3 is CASFDIVTEAFF. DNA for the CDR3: TGTGCCAGTTTCGACATTGTCACTGAAGCTTTCTTT.

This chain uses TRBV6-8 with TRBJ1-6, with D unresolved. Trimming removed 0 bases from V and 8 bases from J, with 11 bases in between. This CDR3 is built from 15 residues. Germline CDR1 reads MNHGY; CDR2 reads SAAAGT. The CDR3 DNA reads TGTGCCAGCAGTTACTCGTCCGGGATTGATTCACCCCTCCACTTT. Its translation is CASSYSSGIDSPLHF.